This TCR beta chain came from a study of glioma-infiltrating T cells. Germline values: CDR1 SGHRS, CDR2 YFSETQ. Trimming pared 4 bases from V and 5 bases from J, leaving 4 bases between. The CDR3 extends over 11 amino acids. This clonotype was counted many times. Using RNA template, CDR3s of TCR alpha and beta were amplified with iRepertoire arm-PCR. TCRdb used MiXCR to reprocess the multiplex PCR reads, holding one entry per CDR3 protein. The sample lists approximately 140,000 distinct CDR3 sequences; about 25% were seen once. The genes are TRBV5-1 and TRBJ2-1; no reliable D call. The receptor was isolated from a human donor with low-grade glioma or glioblastoma, undergoing nonglioma brain surgery, or in good health (not recorded which). Sequenced sample: glioma tissue, nonneoplastic brain tissue, or PBMCs (not recorded which). The CDR3 here is CASSPNNEQFF. The CDR3 bases are TGCGCCAGCAGCCCCAACAATGAGCAGTTCTTC.